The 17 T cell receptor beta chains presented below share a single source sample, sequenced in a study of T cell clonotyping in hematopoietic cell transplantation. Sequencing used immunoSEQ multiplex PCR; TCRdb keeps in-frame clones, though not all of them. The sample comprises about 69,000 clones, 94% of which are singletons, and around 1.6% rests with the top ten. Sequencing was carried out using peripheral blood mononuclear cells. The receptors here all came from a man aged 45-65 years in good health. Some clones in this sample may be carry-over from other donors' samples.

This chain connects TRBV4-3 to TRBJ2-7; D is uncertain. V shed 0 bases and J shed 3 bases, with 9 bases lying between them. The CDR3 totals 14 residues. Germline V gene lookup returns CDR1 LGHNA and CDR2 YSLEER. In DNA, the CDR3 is TGCGCCAGCAGCCAAGATCGTTGGGGCTACGAGCAGTACTTC. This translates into CASSQDRWGYEQYF.

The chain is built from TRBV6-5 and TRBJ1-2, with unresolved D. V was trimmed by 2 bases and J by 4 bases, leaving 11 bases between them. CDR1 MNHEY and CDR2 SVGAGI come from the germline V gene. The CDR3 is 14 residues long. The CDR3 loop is CASSYTGLLYGYTF. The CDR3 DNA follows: TGTGCCAGCAGTTACACGGGGTTACTCTATGGCTACACCTTC.

DNA for the CDR3: TGCGCCAGCAGCTCTTCCACAGGATACAACACTGAAGCTTTCTTT. Encoded protein: CASSSSTGYNTEAFF. V usage is TRBV5-1 and J usage is TRBJ1-1; perhaps TRBD1 as D (5 bases). This CDR3 comprises 15 residues. The V end was cut by 3 bases, the J end by 2 bases, with 14 bases between. The germline V gene encodes CDR1 SGHRS and CDR2 YFSETQ.

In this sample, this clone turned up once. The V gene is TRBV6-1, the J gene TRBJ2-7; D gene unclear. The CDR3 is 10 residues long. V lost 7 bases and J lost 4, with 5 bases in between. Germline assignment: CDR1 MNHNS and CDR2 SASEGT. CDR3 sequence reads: CASNRYEQYF. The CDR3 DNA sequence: TGTGCCAGCAACCGTTACGAGCAGTACTTC.

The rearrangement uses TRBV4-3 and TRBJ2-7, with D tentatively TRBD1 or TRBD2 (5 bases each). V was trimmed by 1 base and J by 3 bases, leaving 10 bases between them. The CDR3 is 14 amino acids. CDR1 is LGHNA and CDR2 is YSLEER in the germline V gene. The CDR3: CASSQGEGRYEQYF. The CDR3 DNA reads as TGCGCCAGCAGCCAAGGTGAGGGACGCTACGAGCAGTACTTC.

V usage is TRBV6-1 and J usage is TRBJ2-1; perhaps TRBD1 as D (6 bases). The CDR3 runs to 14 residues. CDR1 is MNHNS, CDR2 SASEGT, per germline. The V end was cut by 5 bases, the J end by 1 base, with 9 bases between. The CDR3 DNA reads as TGTGCCAGCAGTCGTGACAGGTCCTACAATGAGCAGTTCTTC. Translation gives CASSRDRSYNEQFF.

The CDR3 sequence is CASSSRPGDTQYF. DNA of the CDR3: TGTGCCAGCAGCTCCCGGCCTGGAGATACGCAGTATTTT. The J gene is TRBJ2-3, the V gene TRBV7-3; no clear D. This CDR3 contains 13 residues. Trimming stripped 4 bases from V and 5 bases from J, with 10 bases between. The germline gives CDR1 SGHTA, CDR2 FQGTGA.

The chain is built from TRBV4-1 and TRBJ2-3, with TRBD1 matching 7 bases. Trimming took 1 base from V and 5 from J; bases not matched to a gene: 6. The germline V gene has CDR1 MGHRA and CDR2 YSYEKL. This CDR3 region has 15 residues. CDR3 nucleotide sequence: TGCGCCAGCAGCCAAGCCCTACAGGGGAGAGATACGCAGTATTTT. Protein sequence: CASSQALQGRDTQYF.

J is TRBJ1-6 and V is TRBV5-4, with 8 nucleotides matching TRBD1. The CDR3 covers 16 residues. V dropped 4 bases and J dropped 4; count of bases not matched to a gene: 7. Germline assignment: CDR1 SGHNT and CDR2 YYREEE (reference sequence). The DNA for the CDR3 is TGTGCCAGCAGCCTCTTTGGACAGGGATATAATTCACCCCTCCACTTT. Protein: CASSLFGQGYNSPLHF.

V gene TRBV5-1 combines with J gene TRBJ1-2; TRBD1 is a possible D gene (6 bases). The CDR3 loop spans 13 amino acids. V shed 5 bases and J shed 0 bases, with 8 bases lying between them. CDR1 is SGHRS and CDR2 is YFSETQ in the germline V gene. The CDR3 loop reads CASSQGPNYGYTF. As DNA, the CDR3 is TGCGCCAGCAGTCAGGGGCCTAACTATGGCTACACCTTC.

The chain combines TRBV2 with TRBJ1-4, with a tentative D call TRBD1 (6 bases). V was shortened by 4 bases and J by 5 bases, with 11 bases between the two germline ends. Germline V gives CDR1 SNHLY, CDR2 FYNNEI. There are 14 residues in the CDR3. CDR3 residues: CASSAGGLNEKLFF. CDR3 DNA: TGTGCCAGCAGTGCTGGGGGGCTAAATGAAAAACTGTTTTTT.

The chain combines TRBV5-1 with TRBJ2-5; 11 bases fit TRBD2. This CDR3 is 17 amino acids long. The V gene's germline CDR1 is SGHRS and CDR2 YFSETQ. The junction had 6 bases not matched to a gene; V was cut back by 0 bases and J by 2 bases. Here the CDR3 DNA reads TGCGCCAGCAGCTTGGACCTAGCGGGGGGAAGACAAGAGACCCAGTACTTC. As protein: CASSLDLAGGRQETQYF.

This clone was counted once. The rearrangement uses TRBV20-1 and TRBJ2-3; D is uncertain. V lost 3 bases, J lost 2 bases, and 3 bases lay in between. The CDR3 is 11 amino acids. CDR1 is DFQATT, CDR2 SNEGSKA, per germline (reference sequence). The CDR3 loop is CSARDTDTQYF. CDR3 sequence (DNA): TGCAGTGCTAGGGACACAGATACGCAGTATTTT.

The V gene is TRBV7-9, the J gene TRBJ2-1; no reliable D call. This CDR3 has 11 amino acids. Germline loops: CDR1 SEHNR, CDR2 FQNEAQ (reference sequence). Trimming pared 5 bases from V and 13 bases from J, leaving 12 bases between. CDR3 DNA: TGTGCCAGCAGCGCTAGGTTATCCCAGTTCTTC. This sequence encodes CASSARLSQFF.

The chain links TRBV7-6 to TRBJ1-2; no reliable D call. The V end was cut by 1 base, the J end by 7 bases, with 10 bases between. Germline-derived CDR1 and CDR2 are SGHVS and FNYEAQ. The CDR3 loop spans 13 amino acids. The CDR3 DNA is TGTGCCAGCAGCTTAGATCAGGCGTCTGGCTACACCTTC. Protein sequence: CASSLDQASGYTF.

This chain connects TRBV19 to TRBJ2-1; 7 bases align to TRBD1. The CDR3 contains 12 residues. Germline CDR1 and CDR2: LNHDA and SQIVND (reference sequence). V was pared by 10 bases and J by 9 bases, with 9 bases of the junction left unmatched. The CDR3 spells CATSRGGIEQFF. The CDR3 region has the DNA TGTGCCACCTCGAGAGGGGGCATTGAGCAGTTCTTC.

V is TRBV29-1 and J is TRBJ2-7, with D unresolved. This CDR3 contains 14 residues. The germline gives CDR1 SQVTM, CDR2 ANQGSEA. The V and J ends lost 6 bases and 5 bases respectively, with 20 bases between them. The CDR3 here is CSVGLWQGSHEQYF. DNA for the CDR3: TGCAGCGTCGGTCTTTGGCAAGGGTCCCACGAGCAGTACTTC.